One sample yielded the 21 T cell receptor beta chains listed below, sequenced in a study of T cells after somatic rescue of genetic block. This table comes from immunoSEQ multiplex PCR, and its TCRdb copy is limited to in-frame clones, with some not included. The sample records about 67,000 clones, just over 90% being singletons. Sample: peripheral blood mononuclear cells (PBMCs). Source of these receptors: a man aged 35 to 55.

The CDR3 sequence: CASSDRRNSPLHF. For the CDR3, the DNA is TGTGCCAGCAGTGATAGGAGGAATTCACCCCTCCACTTT. The chain combines TRBV6-1 with TRBJ1-6; D gene unclear. There are 13 residues in the CDR3. The V gene lost 3 bases and the J gene lost 7 bases, with 7 bases spanning the gap. In germline, CDR1 is MNHNS, CDR2 SASEGT.

CDR3 in amino acids: CASSQDQRGMNTGELFF. The CDR3, as DNA: TGCGCCAGCAGCCAAGACCAGAGAGGGATGAACACCGGGGAGCTGTTTTTT. The V and J genes are TRBV4-1 and TRBJ2-2, with a possible D match to TRBD2 (5 bases). Germline V gene lookup returns CDR1 MGHRA and CDR2 YSYEKL. CDR3 length equals 17 residues. V was shortened by 0 bases and J by 1 base, with 12 bases between the two germline ends.

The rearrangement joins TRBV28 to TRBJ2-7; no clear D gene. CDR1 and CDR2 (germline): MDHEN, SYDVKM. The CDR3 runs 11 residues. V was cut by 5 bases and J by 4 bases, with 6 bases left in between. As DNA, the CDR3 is TGTGCCAGCAGTACCAAGTACGAGCAGTACTTC. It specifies CASSTKYEQYF.

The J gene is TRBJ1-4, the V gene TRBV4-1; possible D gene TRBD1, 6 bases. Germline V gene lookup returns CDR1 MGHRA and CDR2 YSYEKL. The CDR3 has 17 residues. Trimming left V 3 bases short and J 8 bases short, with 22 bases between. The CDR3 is CASSHNARQVSEEKLFF. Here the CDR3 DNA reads TGCGCCAGCAGCCACAACGCAAGACAGGTCTCGGAGGAAAAACTGTTTTTT.

The chain's CDR3 is CASSLARVTYNEQFF. DNA for the CDR3: TGTGCCAGCAGCTTAGCCAGGGTTACCTACAATGAGCAGTTCTTC. J is TRBJ2-1 and V is TRBV7-2; possibly TRBD1 for D (5 bases). The V end was cut by 0 bases, the J end by 2 bases, with 8 bases between. The CDR3 loop spans 15 amino acids. Germline V gene lookup returns CDR1 SGHTA and CDR2 FQGNSA.

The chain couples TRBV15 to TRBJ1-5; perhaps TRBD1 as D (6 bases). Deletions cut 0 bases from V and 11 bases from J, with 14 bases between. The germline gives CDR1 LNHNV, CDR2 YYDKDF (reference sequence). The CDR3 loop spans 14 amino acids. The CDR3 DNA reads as TGTGCCACCAGCAGAGATCGGACAGCCCGGGCCCAGCATTTT. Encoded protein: CATSRDRTARAQHF.

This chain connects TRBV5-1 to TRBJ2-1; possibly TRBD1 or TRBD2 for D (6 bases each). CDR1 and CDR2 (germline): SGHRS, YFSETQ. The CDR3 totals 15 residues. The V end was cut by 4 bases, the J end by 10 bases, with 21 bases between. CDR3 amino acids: CASSPESGAHGEQFF. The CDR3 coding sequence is TGCGCCAGCAGCCCGGAGTCGGGGGCGCATGGCGAGCAGTTCTTC. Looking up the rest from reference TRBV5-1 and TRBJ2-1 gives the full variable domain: KAGVTQTPRYLIKTRGQQVTLSCSPISGHRSVSWYQQTPGQGLQFLFEYFSETQRNKGNFPGRFSGRQFSNSRSEMNVSTLELGDSALYLCASSPESGAHGEQFFGPGTRLTVL.

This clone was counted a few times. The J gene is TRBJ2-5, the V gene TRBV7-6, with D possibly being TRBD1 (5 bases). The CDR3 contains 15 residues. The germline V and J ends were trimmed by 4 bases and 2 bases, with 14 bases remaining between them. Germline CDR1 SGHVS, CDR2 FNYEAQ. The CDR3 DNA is TGTGCCAGCAGCTCAGGGAACGGGCAGCAAGAGACCCAGTACTTC. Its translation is CASSSGNGQQETQYF.

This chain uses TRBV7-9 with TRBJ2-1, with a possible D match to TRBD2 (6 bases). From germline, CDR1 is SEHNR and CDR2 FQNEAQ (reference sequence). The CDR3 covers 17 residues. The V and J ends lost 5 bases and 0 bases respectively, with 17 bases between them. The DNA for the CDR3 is TGTGCCAGCAGCCTTCTAGCGATTATTAGCTCCTACAATGAGCAGTTCTTC. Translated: CASSLLAIISSYNEQFF.

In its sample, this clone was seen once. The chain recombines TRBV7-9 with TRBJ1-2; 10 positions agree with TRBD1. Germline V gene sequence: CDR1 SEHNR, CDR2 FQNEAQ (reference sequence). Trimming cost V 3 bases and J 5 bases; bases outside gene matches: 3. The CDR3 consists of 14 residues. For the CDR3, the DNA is TGTGCCAGCAGCTTTGGGACAGGGGCTTATGGCTACACCTTC. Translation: CASSFGTGAYGYTF. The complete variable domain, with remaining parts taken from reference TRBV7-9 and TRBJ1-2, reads DTGVSQNPRHKITKRGQNVTFRCDPISEHNRLYWYRQTLGQGPEFLTYFQNEAQLEKSRLLSDRFSAERPKGSFSTLEIQRTEQGDSAMYLCASSFGTGAYGYTFGSGTRLTVV.

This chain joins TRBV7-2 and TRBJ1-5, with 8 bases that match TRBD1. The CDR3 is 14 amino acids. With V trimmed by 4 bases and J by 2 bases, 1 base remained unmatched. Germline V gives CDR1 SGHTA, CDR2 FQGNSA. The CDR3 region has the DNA TGTGCCAGCAGCTCGACAGGGGGCAATCAGCCCCAGCATTTT. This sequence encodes CASSSTGGNQPQHF.

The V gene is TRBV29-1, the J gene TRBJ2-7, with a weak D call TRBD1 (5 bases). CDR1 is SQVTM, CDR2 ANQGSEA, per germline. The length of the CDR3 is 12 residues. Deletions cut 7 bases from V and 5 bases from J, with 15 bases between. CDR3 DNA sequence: TGCAGCGCCGTGGCAGGGTTCCACGAGCAGTACTTC. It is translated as CSAVAGFHEQYF.

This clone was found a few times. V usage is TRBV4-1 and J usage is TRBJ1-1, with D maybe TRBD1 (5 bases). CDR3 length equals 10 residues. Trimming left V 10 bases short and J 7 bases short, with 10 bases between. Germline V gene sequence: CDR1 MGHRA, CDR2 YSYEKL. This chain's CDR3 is CATGRIEAFF. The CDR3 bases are TGCGCCACGGGACGGATTGAAGCTTTCTTT.

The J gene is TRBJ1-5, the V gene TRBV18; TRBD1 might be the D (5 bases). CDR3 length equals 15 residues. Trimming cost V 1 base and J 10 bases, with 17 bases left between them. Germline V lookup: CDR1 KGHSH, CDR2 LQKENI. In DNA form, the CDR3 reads TGTGCCAGCTCACCACTGGGAGGGGCCCAGCTCCCCCAGCATTTT. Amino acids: CASSPLGGAQLPQHF.

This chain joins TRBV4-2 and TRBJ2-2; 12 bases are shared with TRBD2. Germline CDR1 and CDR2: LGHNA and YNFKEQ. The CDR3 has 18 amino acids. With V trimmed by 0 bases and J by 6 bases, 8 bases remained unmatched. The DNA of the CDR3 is TGTGCCAGCAGCCAAGATCTTCTAGCGGGGGGGGTACCCGGGGAGCTGTTTTTT. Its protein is CASSQDLLAGGVPGELFF.

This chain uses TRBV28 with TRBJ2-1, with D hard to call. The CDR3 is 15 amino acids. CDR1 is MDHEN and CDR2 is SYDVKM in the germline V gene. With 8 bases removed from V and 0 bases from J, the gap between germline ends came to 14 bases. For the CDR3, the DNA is TGTGCCAGCGTCCGACGGTTGAGCTCCTACAATGAGCAGTTCTTC. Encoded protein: CASVRRLSSYNEQFF.

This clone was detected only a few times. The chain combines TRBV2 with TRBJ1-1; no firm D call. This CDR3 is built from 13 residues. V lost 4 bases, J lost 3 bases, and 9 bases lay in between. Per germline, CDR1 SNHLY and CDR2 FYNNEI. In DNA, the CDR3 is TGTGCCAGCAGTGTAGGGCCGTACACTGAAGCTTTCTTT. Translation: CASSVGPYTEAFF.

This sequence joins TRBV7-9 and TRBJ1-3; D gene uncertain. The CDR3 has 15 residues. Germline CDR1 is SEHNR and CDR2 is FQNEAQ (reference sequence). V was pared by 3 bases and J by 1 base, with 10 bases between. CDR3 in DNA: TGTGCCAGCAGCTTTACCCCGGGATCTGGAAACACCATATATTTT. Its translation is CASSFTPGSGNTIYF.

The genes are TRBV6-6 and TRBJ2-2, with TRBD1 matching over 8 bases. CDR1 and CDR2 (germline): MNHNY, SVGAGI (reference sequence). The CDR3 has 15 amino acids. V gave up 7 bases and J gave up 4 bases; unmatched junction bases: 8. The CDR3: CASIPRGRSTGELFF. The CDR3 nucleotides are TGTGCCAGCATCCCCAGGGGGCGCAGCACCGGGGAGCTGTTTTTT.

CDR3 protein: CASSLYRDSNNEQFF. Written as DNA, the CDR3 is TGTGCCAGCAGCTTGTACAGGGACTCTAACAATGAGCAGTTCTTC. The J gene is TRBJ2-1, the V gene TRBV5-5; D may correspond to TRBD1 or TRBD2 (6 bases each). The CDR3 runs 15 residues. V was cut by 1 base and J by 5 bases, with 13 bases left in between. In germline, CDR1 is SGHKS, CDR2 YYEKEE (reference sequence).

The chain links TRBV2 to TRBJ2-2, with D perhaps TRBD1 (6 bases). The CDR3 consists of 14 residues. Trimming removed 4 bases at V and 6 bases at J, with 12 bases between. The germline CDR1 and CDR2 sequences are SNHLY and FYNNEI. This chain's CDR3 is CASSGQGQAGELFF. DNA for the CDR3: TGTGCCAGCAGTGGTCAGGGACAAGCCGGGGAGCTGTTTTTT.